The 22 T cell receptor beta chains presented below share a single source sample, sequenced in a study of vaccination effects on CD4 cells after COVID-19. CD4+ T cells specific for antigen were expanded with viral peptide pools by the ViraFEST assay before sequencing. Investigators separated out CD4+ T cells once around nine days of culture had passed. Absence of prior SARS-CoV-2 infection characterized the vaccine recipients, who showed negative nucleocapsid antibodies. The table came from immunoSEQ multiplex PCR; TCRdb's copy has only in-frame clones and leaves some out. The sample lists just under 65,000 clones, 60% to 80% occurring once. No antigen has been identified for these receptors. The starting material was CD4+ T cells from PBMCs cultured with HCoV-OC43 spike peptides, obtained before COVID-19 vaccination. Subset: HCoV-OC43 spike overlapping peptide pool stimulation. These receptors all stem from a human donor who received a COVID-19 vaccine.

The chain has TRBV6-5 and TRBJ2-5, with TRBD1 matching 9 bases. This CDR3 is 14 amino acids long. V shed 5 bases and J 5 bases; nucleotides not matched to a gene: 6. Germline V gene data show CDR1 as MNHEY and CDR2 as SVGAGI. The CDR3 sequence is CASSPATGGETQYF. In nucleotides, the CDR3 is TGTGCCAGCAGTCCGGCGACAGGGGGGGAGACCCAGTACTTC.

Remarks on this clone: Compared with germline, one end of the junction differs, possibly owing to a read error. This chain links TRBV9 with TRBJ1-1, with a weak D call TRBD1 (6 bases). This CDR3 has 15 amino acids. Germline CDR1 SGDLS, CDR2 YYNGEE. As DNA, the CDR3 is TGTGCCAGTAGCGTAGGAGCAGGGGTAGGGACTGAAGCTTTCTTT. Protein product: CASSVGAGVGTEAFF. The entire variable domain, with the rest obtained from reference TRBV9 and TRBJ1-1, is as follows: DSGVTQTPKHLITATGQRVTLRCSPRSGDLSVYWYQQSLDQGLQFLIQYYNGEERAKGNILERFSAQQFPDLHSELNLSSLELGDSALYFCASSVGAGVGTEAFFGQGTRLTVV.

The genes are TRBV28 and TRBJ1-5; D is undetermined. V shed 6 bases and J shed 5 bases, with 14 bases lying between them. The CDR3 sequence is 14 residues long. Germline V lookup: CDR1 MDHEN, CDR2 SYDVKM. As DNA, the CDR3 is TGTGCCAGCAGCCGCTCCCTGGTCGATCAGCCCCAGCATTTT. It encodes CASSRSLVDQPQHF.

The V gene is TRBV12-5, the J gene TRBJ2-7, with 8 nucleotides matching TRBD1. The CDR3 has 15 residues. In germline, CDR1 is LGHNT, CDR2 FRNRAP. Trimming took 7 bases from V and 1 from J; bases not matched to a gene: 9. The DNA for the CDR3 is TGTGCTAGTGCCGAGGGCAGGGGGCGATCCTACGAGCAGTACGTC. Protein sequence: CASAEGRGRSYEQYV.

The genes are TRBV5-1 and TRBJ2-1; D is possibly TRBD1 (6 bases). The CDR3 sequence is 14 residues long. V lost 3 bases, J lost 9 bases, and 16 bases lay in between. Per germline, CDR1 SGHRS and CDR2 YFSETQ. CDR3 amino acids: CASSSGTFISEQFF. The CDR3 DNA reads as TGCGCCAGCAGCTCCGGGACATTTATAAGTGAGCAGTTCTTC.

The chain carries TRBV4-3 and TRBJ2-1, with 12 bases matching TRBD2. This CDR3 is built from 16 residues. V was pared by 0 bases and J by 4 bases, with 1 base of the junction left unmatched. CDR1 is LGHNA and CDR2 is YSLEER in the germline V gene. This chain's CDR3 is CASSQEGTSGYNEQFF. The CDR3 bases are TGCGCCAGCAGCCAAGAAGGGACTAGCGGGTACAATGAGCAGTTCTTC.

J is TRBJ2-5 and V is TRBV27; D may match TRBD1 or TRBD2 (7 bases each). Germline CDR1 reads MNHEY; CDR2 reads SMNVEV (reference sequence). V was cut by 3 bases and J by 5 bases, with 16 bases left in between. The CDR3 has 15 residues. The CDR3 DNA reads TGTGCCAGCAGTTTCTACCAGGGGGGGGTTGAGACCCAGTACTTC. The encoded protein is CASSFYQGGVETQYF.

This clone has a single count. The rearrangement links TRBV3-1 (or the pseudogene TRBV3-2) to TRBJ2-1, with D uncertain. V lost 1 base, J lost 9 bases, and 13 bases lay in between. The germline V gene encodes CDR1 LGHDT and CDR2 YNNKEL (reference sequence). The length of the CDR3 is 14 residues. DNA of the CDR3: TGTGCCAGCAGCCAAGGCGTCGGCCGGGCTGAGCAGTTCTTC. Its protein is CASSQGVGRAEQFF.

V is TRBV9 and J is TRBJ1-1; D ambiguous. Trimming cost V 4 bases and J 1 base, with 11 bases left between them. The V gene's germline CDR1 is SGDLS and CDR2 YYNGEE. The length of the CDR3 is 14 residues. DNA of the CDR3: TGTGCCAGCAGCCCCCGACCCCAGAACACTGAAGCTTTCTTT. The encoded protein is CASSPRPQNTEAFF.

The chain recombines TRBV5-8 with TRBJ2-5; 10 bases match TRBD1. This CDR3 has 11 amino acids. Germline V gene data show CDR1 as SGHTS and CDR2 as YDEGEE. V trimming: 4 bases; J trimming: 14 bases; junction bases outside the gene matches: 5. The CDR3 reads CASSPRQGAYF. Here the CDR3 DNA reads TGTGCCAGCAGCCCAAGACAGGGGGCCTACTTC.

This clone was seen just once. The chain is built from TRBV9 and TRBJ2-3, with unresolved D. Germline V gene sequence: CDR1 SGDLS, CDR2 YYNGEE. The ends were cut back, 4 bases at V and 5 bases at J, with 14 bases in the middle. CDR3 length: 14 residues. The DNA for the CDR3 is TGTGCCAGCAGCCCGACTCAACGCGGAGATACGCAGTATTTT. Amino acid sequence: CASSPTQRGDTQYF.

J is TRBJ1-2 and V is TRBV7-2, with D possibly being TRBD1 (5 bases). The CDR3 sequence is 14 residues long. The germline V gene has CDR1 SGHTA and CDR2 FQGNSA. V was shortened by 1 base and J by 2 bases, with 8 bases between the two germline ends. The CDR3 sequence: CASSLVGGNYGYTF. The CDR3 region has the DNA TGTGCCAGCAGCTTAGTGGGGGGAAACTATGGCTACACCTTC.

The gene calls are TRBV30 and TRBJ1-1; no clear D. Germline CDR1 is GTSNPN and CDR2 is SVGIG (reference sequence). Trimming pared 1 base from V and 1 base from J, leaving 7 bases between. The CDR3 loop spans 13 amino acids. CDR3 amino acids: CAWSGRSNTEAFF. The CDR3 nucleotides are TGTGCCTGGAGTGGGAGATCGAACACTGAAGCTTTCTTT.

V and J are TRBV5-1 and TRBJ1-6; TRBD1 is a possible D gene (5 bases). V was clipped by 0 bases and J by 10 bases, with 11 bases between them. This CDR3 has 14 amino acids. In germline, CDR1 is SGHRS, CDR2 YFSETQ. CDR3 coding DNA: TGCGCCAGCAGCTTGGCTTACAAGGGGTCACCCCTCCACTTT. It is translated as CASSLAYKGSPLHF.

The V gene is TRBV12-3 or TRBV12-4, the J gene TRBJ2-3; D gene unclear. The CDR3 loop spans 13 amino acids. Trimming cost V 5 bases and J 4 bases, with 10 bases left between them. CDR3 DNA sequence: TGTGCCAGCAGTCCCCCGGTGGCAGATACGCAGTATTTT. Amino acids: CASSPPVADTQYF.

This clone was observed a few times. This rearrangement joins TRBV6-5 to TRBJ1-4, with 8 positions matching TRBD1. This CDR3 is 13 amino acids long. Germline V gives CDR1 MNHEY, CDR2 SVGAGI. V lost 4 bases to trimming and J lost 6 bases; unmatched junction nucleotides: 1. The CDR3 coding sequence is TGTGCCAGCAGTTTGACAGGGGATGAAAAACTGTTTTTT. Encoded protein: CASSLTGDEKLFF.

The chain carries TRBV18 and TRBJ2-5; TRBD2 might be the D (6 bases). V lost 4 bases to trimming and J lost 5 bases, with 14 bases between them. CDR3 length: 14 residues. Germline V lookup: CDR1 KGHSH, CDR2 LQKENI. As DNA, the CDR3 is TGTGCCAGCTCACGACAATGGGGGGAGGAGACCCAGTACTTC. Its translation: CASSRQWGEETQYF. The full variable domain, completed using reference TRBV18 and TRBJ2-5, is NAGVMQNPRHLVRRRGQEARLRCSPMKGHSHVYWYRQLPEEGLKFMVYLQKENIIDESGMPKERFSAEFPKEGPSILRIQQVVRGDSAAYFCASSRQWGEETQYFGPGTRLLVL.

The chain is built from TRBV5-5 and TRBJ2-7, with 7 bases matching TRBD1. The trim removed 4 bases at V and 3 bases at J, leaving 4 bases unmatched. The CDR3 extends over 13 amino acids. The germline CDR1 and CDR2 sequences are SGHKS and YYEKEE (reference sequence). CDR3 amino acids: CASSPRDSYEQYV. The CDR3 nucleotides read TGTGCCAGCAGCCCCCGGGACAGCTACGAGCAGTACGTC.

The chain is built from TRBV12-3 or TRBV12-4 and TRBJ2-1, with 8 positions matching TRBD1. The CDR3 sequence is 13 residues long. The junction had 5 bases not matched to a gene; V was cut back by 5 bases and J by 8 bases. The CDR3 loop is CASSQQGGDEQFF. CDR3 DNA sequence: TGTGCCAGCAGTCAACAGGGGGGCGATGAGCAGTTCTTC.

This chain links TRBV5-1 with TRBJ1-1; D ambiguous. Germline V gives CDR1 SGHRS, CDR2 YFSETQ. The CDR3 runs 13 residues. Trimming took off 6 bases at V and 0 bases at J, with 9 bases between the two ends. The CDR3 nucleotides read TGCGCCAGCATGGACCTAATGAACACTGAAGCTTTCTTT. This encodes CASMDLMNTEAFF.

The V and J genes are TRBV6-2 or TRBV6-3 and TRBJ2-3; 11 bases fit TRBD2. Germline V gives CDR1 MNHEY, CDR2 SVGEGT. V lost 2 bases, J lost 0 bases, and 10 bases stayed unmatched. CDR3 size: 19 residues. In DNA, the CDR3 is TGTGCCAGCAGTTACCCCGGGACTAGCGGCCTCCCTAGCACAGATACGCAGTATTTT. It translates to CASSYPGTSGLPSTDTQYF.

V is TRBV14 and J is TRBJ2-4; no definite D call. With 1 base removed from V and 9 bases from J, the gap between germline ends came to 10 bases. The CDR3 totals 13 residues. From germline, CDR1 is SGHDN and CDR2 FVKESK. In DNA, the CDR3 is TGTGCCAGCAGCCAAGGGATGCGTGGCATTCAGTACTTC. As protein: CASSQGMRGIQYF.